Listed below are T cell receptor beta chains from one sample, sequenced in a study. TCRdb processed the 5' RACE reads anew with MiXCR; each CDR3 protein has one entry. The table includes more than 55,000 distinct CDR3 sequences, less than 30% detected once. The sample consisted of tumor-infiltrating Tregs sorted from the breast tumor. Receptors were obtained from a female donor with breast cancer. Each CDR3 is given with its conserved first and last residue. A D gene is named only where the DNA matches it firmly. Expanded clones get a size class; other rows say once, few or many, or leave the size out.

>TRBJ2-3|.|12|TRBD2|TRBV5-4
CASSSPGLAQYF
TGTGCCAGCAGTTCCCCGGGACTAGCCCAGTATTTT
>TRBJ2-7|many|11|.|TRBV29-1
CSVVEAYEQYF
TGCAGCGTTGTCGAAGCTTACGAGCAGTACTTC
>TRBJ2-7|.|14|.|TRBV29-1
CSVAGRQDSYEQYF
TGCAGCGTTGCAGGAAGACAGGACTCCTACGAGCAGTACTTC
>TRBJ2-1|many|14|TRBD2|TRBV3-1
CASSRGTSGSYGFF
TGTGCCAGCAGCCGCGGGACTAGCGGGAGTTACGGGTTCTTC
>TRBJ2-1|.|17|TRBD2|TRBV5-1
CASSLEPGLAGSSEQFF
TGCGCCAGCAGCTTGGAGCCGGGACTAGCGGGGTCCAGTGAGCAGTTCTTC
>TRBJ2-7|.|11|.|TRBV20-1
CSASRTDEQYF
TGCAGTGCTAGCCGAACAGACGAGCAGTACTTC
>TRBJ2-1|.|15|TRBD2|TRBV6-5
CATRSTLAAYNEQFF
TGTGCCACCAGATCGACACTAGCGGCCTACAATGAGCAGTTCTTC
>TRBJ2-2|few|15|.|TRBV13
CASSWERNRDGELFF
TGTGCCAGCAGCTGGGAGCGGAACAGGGACGGGGAGCTGTTTTTT
>TRBJ1-1|.|16|TRBD1|TRBV6-5
CASSYTLSTGDTEAFF
TGTGCCAGCAGTTACACACTTTCGACAGGGGACACTGAAGCTTTCTTT
>TRBJ2-3|.|14|TRBD1|TRBV9
CASSARDRGLTQYF
TGTGCCAGCAGCGCCCGGGACAGGGGTCTTACGCAGTATTTT
>TRBJ1-1|few|14|.|TRBV7-9
CASSLGGEYTEAFF
TGTGCCAGCAGCTTAGGGGGGGAGTACACTGAAGCTTTCTTT
>TRBJ2-1|few|16|TRBD2|TRBV4-3
CASSQDPSGKYNEQFF
TGCGCCAGCAGCCAAGATCCTAGCGGGAAGTACAATGAGCAGTTCTTC
>TRBJ1-1|many|13|.|TRBV10-3
CAIRARGDTEAFF
TGTGCCATCAGGGCTAGGGGTGACACTGAAGCTTTCTTT
>TRBJ2-5|.|14|.|TRBV5-1
CASSSYSDQETQYF
TGCGCCAGCAGCTCATACAGCGATCAAGAGACCCAGTACTTC
>TRBJ2-5|few|13|.|TRBV27
CASSLGLRETQYF
TGTGCCAGCAGTTTGGGCCTCCGAGAGACCCAGTACTTC
>TRBJ1-4|few|14|.|TRBV4-3
CASSQVDRNEKLFF
TGCGCCAGCAGCCAAGTCGACAGAAATGAAAAACTGTTTTTT
>TRBJ1-3|.|14|.|TRBV7-6
CASHLGASGNTIYF
TGTGCCAGCCACCTCGGGGCCTCTGGAAACACCATATATTTT
>TRBJ1-4|.|16|.|TRBV20-1
CSARDSSRVRGEKLFF
TGCAGTGCTAGAGATTCTAGTCGGGTGCGTGGTGAAAAACTGTTTTTT
>TRBJ2-5|.|15|.|TRBV24-1
CATSGVEDYQETQYF
TGTGCCACCAGTGGGGTAGAGGATTACCAAGAGACCCAGTACTTC
>TRBJ2-2|few|18|.|TRBV27
CASNPGIAHPAGTGELFF
TGTGCCAGCAACCCGGGGATAGCGCACCCGGCGGGCACCGGGGAGCTGTTTTTT
>TRBJ1-1|.|13|.|TRBV6-1
CASSLVGNTEAYF
TGTGCCAGCAGTCTGGTCGGGAACACTGAAGCTTACTTT
>TRBJ1-5|many|14|.|TRBV6-1
CASSDLRVGQPQHF
TGTGCCAGCAGTGATCTCAGGGTCGGTCAGCCCCAGCATTTT
>TRBJ2-3|.|15|.|TRBV5-1
CASSSGARGTDTQYF
TGCGCCAGCAGCTCCGGAGCCCGGGGAACAGATACGCAGTATTTT
>TRBJ2-7|few|13|TRBD1|TRBV14
CASSRGQALSKYF
TGTGCCAGCAGCCGCGGACAGGCTCTTTCAAAGTACTTC
>TRBJ2-1|.|15|.|TRBV7-3
CASSLISSSCNEQFF
TGTGCCAGCAGCTTAATCTCCAGCTCCTGCAATGAGCAGTTCTTC
>TRBJ1-2|.|12|.|TRBV7-3
CASRGRGYGYTF
TGTGCCAGCAGAGGAAGAGGCTATGGCTACACCTTC
>TRBJ2-7|many|16|TRBD1|TRBV11-2
CASSLATGQIAYEQYF
TGTGCCAGCAGCTTAGCCACGGGACAGATAGCCTACGAGCAGTACTTC
>TRBJ2-3|once|17|.|TRBV7-2
CTSSLGRFKGSTDTQYF
TGTACCAGCAGCTTAGGCCGATTTAAGGGAAGCACAGATACGCAGTATTTT
>TRBJ1-2|few|12|.|TRBV24-1
CATSDIGDGYTF
TGTGCCACCAGTGATATAGGGGATGGCTACACCTTC
>TRBJ1-6|.|13|.|TRBV29-1
CSVEIQDGTPLHF
TGCAGCGTTGAAATCCAGGATGGAACACCCCTCCACTTT
>TRBJ2-3|many|15|TRBD1|TRBV7-8
CASSYGQGSTDTQYF
TGTGCCAGCAGCTATGGACAGGGGTCCACAGATACGCAGTATTTT
>TRBJ2-3|few|15|.|TRBV13
CASSAGIQGTDTQYF
TGTGCCAGCAGCGCCGGTATACAGGGCACAGATACGCAGTATTTT
>TRBJ2-1|.|17|.|TRBV6-1
CASSAVESVISYNEQFF
TGTGCCAGCAGTGCCGTAGAATCGGTCATCTCCTACAATGAGCAGTTCTTC
>TRBJ1-2|.|15|TRBD1|TRBV20-1
CSASSADRGSYGYTF
TGCAGTGCTAGTTCGGCGGACAGGGGCAGCTATGGCTACACCTTC
>TRBJ2-7|many|15|TRBD2|TRBV5-1
CASSQGLAGDYEQYF
TGCGCCAGCAGCCAGGGACTAGCGGGTGACTACGAGCAGTACTTC
>TRBJ1-3|.|16|.|TRBV12-3/TRBV12-4
CASSLARRISGNTIYF
TGTGCCAGCAGTTTAGCGCGCCGGATCTCTGGAAACACCATATATTTT
>TRBJ1-2|.|16|TRBD1|TRBV20-1
CSARRGQGVGEYGYTF
TGCAGTGCTAGGCGGGGACAGGGGGTTGGGGAGTATGGCTACACCTTC
>TRBJ1-5|.|16|TRBD1|TRBV28
CASSPGTGRFGQPQHF
TGTGCCAGCAGCCCCGGGACAGGGAGGTTCGGGCAGCCCCAGCATTTT
>TRBJ2-2|.|16|TRBD2|TRBV10-3
CAISESSLAVTGELFF
TGTGCCATCAGTGAGTCGTCTCTAGCGGTCACCGGGGAGCTGTTTTTT
>TRBJ2-1|.|15|TRBD1|TRBV20-1
CSARSGTGPYNEQFF
TGCAGTGCTAGATCTGGGACAGGGCCCTACAATGAGCAGTTCTTC
>TRBJ1-5|few|14|TRBD1|TRBV5-5
CASSLRQGAQPQHF
TGTGCCAGCAGCCTCAGACAGGGGGCTCAGCCCCAGCATTTT
>TRBJ1-1|.|15|TRBD1|TRBV6-5
CASSDWTGRNTEAFF
TGTGCCAGCAGTGACTGGACAGGGCGGAACACTGAAGCTTTCTTT